This TCR beta chain originates from a study of response to subunit inactivated influenza vaccine. The CDR3 loop spans 14 amino acids. Germline CDR1 and CDR2: LGHDT and YNNKEL (reference sequence). V shed 2 bases, J shed 2 bases, and the junction held 0 bases outside the gene matches. One entry per CDR3 protein results from TCRdb running MiXCR on the RT-PCR reads. The table records 500,000 to 700,000 distinct CDR3 sequences, under 25% of them present only once. The same specimen was also included in a second study, on T cells expressing NK-cell markers. According to that study: TCR beta libraries carry UMIs added by 5'RACE template switching.

The gene calls are TRBV3-1 and TRBJ2-7, with 10 positions matching TRBD2. The sequence derives from a man aged 50 to 60 who received an inactivated influenza vaccine. Sequencing used CD4+ T cells sorted from PBMCs, obtained 12 days after vaccination. CDR3 loop: CASSQTSGAYEQYF. The CDR3 region has the DNA TGTGCCAGCAGCCAAACTAGCGGGGCCTACGAGCAGTACTTC.